This TCR beta chain emerged from a study of blood T cell repertoires in COVID-19. For the study at large: From T cells, B-cell-depleted T cells, or PBMCs came the material, which was cDNA or gDNA.

As handled by the study authors: Nucleated cell number was recorded as an estimate derived from reference gene primer amplification. Assay used: immunoSEQ multiplex PCR; TCRdb lists only in-frame clones, some missing. V, J and clone size are taken as reported in that table, and D and trimming were inferred from the DNA itself. The profile covers 100,000 to 150,000 clones, with under 85% appearing a single time and more than 9% taken by the ten largest. Sequenced: peripheral blood. The TCR comes from a woman aged 55-75 years with acute or convalescent COVID-19.

In DNA form, the CDR3 reads TGTGCCAGCAGCCAAGGTCCAGGGATCACTGAAGCTTTCTTT. This encodes CASSQGPGITEAFF. This chain links TRBV4-2 with TRBJ1-1, with D possibly being TRBD1 (5 bases). The CDR3 contains 14 residues. V was clipped by 1 base and J by 4 bases, with 10 bases between them. The V gene's germline CDR1 is LGHNA and CDR2 YNFKEQ.